This is a list of T cell receptor beta chains from one sample in a study of blood T cell repertoires in COVID-19. TCRdb's copy holds only in-frame clones and misses some; the assay was immunoSEQ multiplex PCR. The data contain approximately 130,000 clones, about 80% of them singletons. Sequencing used peripheral blood. The receptors originated from a human donor in a cohort sampled during active COVID-19. The CDR3 runs from the conserved cysteine through the conserved F or W. D genes are given only for firm matches. Clone size, where shown, is once, few, many, or a class for clones that have expanded.

clone_size j_call v_call d_call cdr3_aa cdr3_nt
. TRBJ2-7 TRBV2 . CASKRYDSSYEQYF TGTGCCAGCAAACGTTACGACAGCTCCTACGAGCAGTACTTC
. TRBJ1-1 TRBV6-5 . CASSLRGENTEAFF TGTGCCAGCAGTCTTCGGGGTGAGAACACTGAAGCTTTCTTT
. TRBJ2-7 TRBV6-5 . CASRPTGTYEQYF TGTGCCAGCCGACCCACAGGGACCTACGAGCAGTACTTC
few TRBJ2-7 TRBV30 . CAWSLQGYEQYF TGTGCCTGGAGCCTCCAGGGGTACGAGCAGTACTTC
few TRBJ1-5 TRBV27 TRBD1 CASSERDSGSNQPQHF TGTGCCAGCAGTGAAAGGGACAGCGGGAGCAATCAGCCCCAGCATTTT
. TRBJ2-6 TRBV19 TRBD1 CASTSGGTGANVLTF TGTGCCAGTACCTCAGGGGGCACCGGGGCCAACGTCCTGACTTTC
few TRBJ1-5 TRBV27 . CASSERQANQPQHF TGTGCCAGCAGCGAGCGACAGGCCAATCAGCCCCAGCATTTT
few TRBJ1-5 TRBV6-4 . CASSDLQGLYF TGTGCCAGCAGTGACTTGCAGGGTTTGTATTTT
. TRBJ2-7 TRBV6-5 TRBD2 CASRTTSGTSYEQYF TGTGCCAGCAGGACAACTAGCGGGACTTCCTACGAGCAGTACTTC
few TRBJ2-7 TRBV14 TRBD2 CASSQVAGGSFYEQYF TGTGCCAGCAGCCAAGTTGCGGGGGGGAGCTTCTACGAGCAGTACTTC
. TRBJ2-5 TRBV2 . CASSVTVRETQYF TGTGCCAGCAGTGTGACAGTCCGGGAGACCCAGTACTTC
. TRBJ1-2 TRBV18 TRBD1 CASSQDRGNGYTF TGTGCCAGCTCACAGGACAGGGGCAATGGCTACACCTTC
. TRBJ1-1 TRBV27 TRBD1 CASSFLGGGQGGTEAFF TGTGCCAGCAGTTTTTTGGGAGGGGGACAGGGAGGCACTGAAGCTTTCTTT
once TRBJ1-2 TRBV2 . CASSENSNYGYTF TGTGCCAGCAGTGAAAACAGCAACTATGGCTACACCTTC
few TRBJ2-2 TRBV6-2/TRBV6-3 TRBD2 CASSYPTSGGTNTGELFF TGTGCCAGCAGTTACCCGACTAGCGGGGGGACGAACACCGGGGAGCTGTTTTTT
. TRBJ1-2 TRBV18 TRBD1 CASSPLMAVEQGAFGYTF TGTGCCAGCTCACCACTTATGGCGGTCGAACAGGGGGCGTTCGGCTACACCTTC
. TRBJ2-7 TRBV2 . CASSAGLGINEQYF TGTGCCAGCAGTGCAGGCCTCGGTATCAACGAGCAGTACTTC
. TRBJ1-2 TRBV18 TRBD1 CASSYKTGSLYGYTF TGTGCCAGCTCATACAAGACAGGGAGCCTCTATGGCTACACCTTC
once TRBJ1-2 TRBV6-6 . CASSPPGLNGYTF TGTGCCAGCAGCCCCCCGGGACTCAATGGCTACACCTTC
few TRBJ2-2 TRBV2 . CASKADNTGELFF TGTGCCAGCAAGGCGGATAACACCGGGGAGCTGTTTTTT
. TRBJ2-2 TRBV4-1 TRBD2 CASSQVAGANTGELFF TGCGCCAGCAGCCAAGTAGCGGGAGCGAACACCGGGGAGCTGTTTTTT
. TRBJ2-3 TRBV5-6 . CASSYGQSDTQYF TGTGCCAGCAGCTACGGACAGTCCGATACGCAGTATTTT
. TRBJ2-7 TRBV5-4 . CASSLGDISSYEQYF TGTGCCAGCAGCTTGGGGGACATCAGCTCCTACGAGCAGTACTTC
. TRBJ1-2 TRBV13 . CASSLQSVDGYTF TGTGCCAGCAGCTTACAAAGCGTAGATGGCTACACCTTC
. TRBJ2-7 TRBV7-6 TRBD1 CASSPVTGTYEQYF TGTGCCAGCAGCCCTGTGACAGGGACCTACGAGCAGTACTTC
. TRBJ1-5 TRBV19 . CASTLRYSNQPQHF TGTGCCAGTACCCTCAGGTATAGCAATCAGCCCCAGCATTTT
. TRBJ2-7 TRBV5-1 . CASSHPGAYEQYF TGCGCCAGCAGCCATCCGGGGGCCTACGAGCAGTACTTC
few TRBJ1-2 TRBV5-8 . CASSRYAIDYGYTF TGTGCCAGCAGCCGCTATGCTATAGACTATGGCTACACCTTC
. TRBJ1-2 TRBV30 . CAWSGGAYYGYTF TGTGCCTGGAGTGGGGGAGCCTACTATGGCTACACCTTC
. TRBJ1-5 TRBV18 . CASRIDGRDQPQHF TGTGCCAGCCGCATCGACGGGAGAGATCAGCCCCAGCATTTT
. TRBJ1-1 TRBV2 TRBD1 CASTSGQGSTEAFF TGTGCCAGCACATCGGGACAGGGCTCCACTGAAGCTTTCTTT
. TRBJ2-3 TRBV3-1/TRBV3-2 TRBD2 CASSHRGAGGADTQYF TGTGCCAGCAGCCACCGGGGGGCGGGGGGCGCAGATACGCAGTATTTT
once TRBJ2-7 TRBV6-2/TRBV6-3 . CASSYSWASRYEQYF TGTGCCAGCAGTTACTCCTGGGCCAGCAGATACGAGCAGTACTTC
many TRBJ2-5 TRBV7-6 . CASSQALETQYF TGTGCCAGCAGCCAGGCCCTCGAGACCCAGTACTTC
. TRBJ1-1 TRBV4-1 . CASSQGRGNTEAFF TGCGCCAGCAGCCAAGGGCGGGGGAACACTGAAGCTTTCTTT
. TRBJ2-5 TRBV7-8 TRBD2 CASSPSGGETQYF TGTGCCAGCAGCCCCTCGGGGGGGGAGACCCAGTACTTC
many TRBJ1-3 TRBV13 TRBD1 CASSHDRGRDTIYF TGTGCCAGCAGCCACGACAGGGGTCGAGACACCATATATTTT
. TRBJ1-1 TRBV28 TRBD1 CASSTQGAHTEAFF TGTGCCAGCAGTACCCAGGGGGCACACACTGAAGCTTTCTTT
. TRBJ2-1 TRBV2 TRBD1 CASSPGQGLEQFF TGTGCCAGCAGCCCAGGACAGGGGCTGGAGCAGTTCTTC
. TRBJ1-3 TRBV28 . CASSPYRAGGNTIYF TGTGCCAGCAGTCCCTACAGGGCAGGTGGAAACACCATATATTTT
. TRBJ2-2 TRBV5-1 . CASSLDRVDGTGELFF TGCGCCAGCAGCTTGGACAGAGTGGATGGGACCGGGGAGCTGTTTTTT
. TRBJ1-2 TRBV18 . CASSPPEYDGYTF TGTGCCAGCTCACCCCCGGAGTACGATGGCTACACCTTC
few TRBJ1-4 TRBV19 . CASSKLSGVLEKLFF TGTGCCAGTAGTAAGCTGTCAGGGGTTTTGGAAAAACTGTTTTTT
. TRBJ1-2 TRBV9 . CASEGGDYGYTF TGTGCCAGCGAGGGTGGGGACTATGGCTACACCTTC
. TRBJ1-1 TRBV6-4 . CASSQGGMNTEAFF TGTGCCAGCAGTCAAGGGGGTATGAACACTGAAGCTTTCTTT
once TRBJ1-1 TRBV19 TRBD1 CASSAGTGVGNTEAFF TGTGCCAGTAGTGCGGGGACAGGGGTTGGGAACACTGAAGCTTTCTTT
. TRBJ2-1 TRBV9 . CASSVATEYNEQFF TGTGCCAGCAGCGTAGCGACGGAGTACAATGAGCAGTTCTTC
. TRBJ1-1 TRBV7-9 . CASSLPTDFMNTEAFF TGTGCCAGCAGCTTACCTACGGACTTCATGAACACTGAAGCTTTCTTT
. TRBJ2-5 TRBV11-2 . CASSLAPTVLETQYF TGTGCCAGCAGCTTAGCCCCGACAGTACTCGAGACCCAGTACTTC
. TRBJ2-7 TRBV20-1 TRBD2 CRGGVHEQYF TGCAGGGGGGGGGTCCACGAGCAGTACTTC
few TRBJ1-5 TRBV5-6 TRBD1 CASSLAGGGNQPQHF TGTGCCAGCAGCTTGGCAGGGGGCGGCAATCAGCCCCAGCATTTT